This T cell receptor (beta chain) comes out of a study of cytomegalovirus exposure and HLA in healthy donors. The CDR3 is 11 amino acids. The germline V gene has CDR1 DFQATT and CDR2 SNEGSKA (reference sequence). Trimming cost V 6 bases and J 6 bases, with 10 bases left between them. Amplification used 60 Vbeta primers and 13 Jbeta primers. Clones were sequenced by immunoSEQ multiplex PCR, and TCRdb holds only the in-frame ones, with some missing. The table has over 80,000 clones, 73% seen once; the top ten hold roughly 3.5%. The clonotype comes from a man in his forties in good health and CMV-seronegative. Sequences were obtained from PBMCs. J is TRBJ2-3 and V is TRBV20-1, with no clear D. DNA for the CDR3: TGCAGTGCCCCAGTTGTGGATACGCAGTATTTT. Translation gives CSAPVVDTQYF.